The 18 T cell receptor beta chains below all came from one sample that was sequenced in a study of T cell repertoires in cytomegalovirus infection. TCRdb redid the calling of the reads with MiXCR, one entry per CDR3 protein. Of about 740,000 distinct CDR3 sequences listed, approximately 40% are singletons. Sequenced input: PBMCs. The receptor set was obtained from a human donor in good health (CMV status not recorded). Some clones in this sample may be carry-over from other donors' samples.

This clonotype was found a few times. The rearrangement joins TRBV7-9 to TRBJ2-7; the D is unclear. V was shortened by 3 bases and J by 6 bases, with 21 bases between the two germline ends. CDR3 length equals 16 residues. Germline CDR1 SEHNR, CDR2 FQNEAQ (reference sequence). This chain's CDR3 is CASSLVPSWEKSEQYF. In DNA form, the CDR3 reads TGTGCCAGCAGCTTGGTGCCCTCTTGGGAAAAAAGCGAGCAGTACTTC.

The genes are TRBV24-1 and TRBJ2-3, with 11 bases lining up with TRBD1. In germline, CDR1 is KGHDR, CDR2 SFDVKD. The V gene end was trimmed by 9 bases and the J gene end by 2 bases; junction bases not matched to a gene: 3. The CDR3 totals 14 residues. The CDR3 loop is CATSGQGDTDTQYF. The CDR3 nucleotides are TGTGCCACCTCGGGACAGGGGGACACAGATACGCAGTATTTT.

The chain employs TRBV12-3 or TRBV12-4 and TRBJ1-4, with D hard to call. The CDR3 has 16 residues. V gave up 1 base and J gave up 5 bases, with 14 bases separating them. CDR3 sequence reads: CASSLVLSEINEKLFF. In DNA form, the CDR3 reads TGTGCCAGCAGTTTAGTTTTGTCGGAGATAAATGAAAAACTGTTTTTT.

The rearrangement uses TRBV27 and TRBJ1-2; D perhaps matches TRBD1 (5 bases). From germline, CDR1 is MNHEY and CDR2 SMNVEV (reference sequence). The V end was cut by 4 bases, the J end by 3 bases, with 21 bases between. The CDR3 has 17 amino acids. The CDR3 DNA reads as TGTGCCAGCAGTTCGTGGGGACTAGGCCGTCAAGACTATGGCTACACCTTC. The encoded protein is CASSSWGLGRQDYGYTF.

This clonotype was counted many times. This chain joins TRBV7-3 and TRBJ1-1; D unclear. Trimming removed 3 bases at V and 2 bases at J, with 7 bases between. The CDR3 consists of 13 residues. CDR1 is SGHTA, CDR2 FQGTGA, per germline. As DNA, the CDR3 is TGTGCCAGCAGCTTGGACCCTAACACTGAAGCTTTCTTT. This gives the protein CASSLDPNTEAFF.

V is TRBV28 and J is TRBJ2-1; 12 bases are a match to TRBD2. From germline, CDR1 is MDHEN and CDR2 SYDVKM. The CDR3 totals 15 residues. The V segment lost 2 bases and the J segment 8 bases; nucleotides outside the gene matches: 4. The CDR3 sequence: CASSLLAGGYYEQFF. The DNA of the CDR3 is TGTGCCAGCAGTTTACTAGCGGGGGGGTACTATGAGCAGTTCTTC.

This clonotype was observed once. This chain uses TRBV5-1 with TRBJ2-5, with 7 bases matching TRBD1. Trimming at V came to 3 bases and at J to 4 bases, leaving 6 bases not matched to a gene. Germline V lookup: CDR1 SGHRS, CDR2 YFSETQ. This CDR3 region has 14 residues. The CDR3 region has the DNA TGCGCCAGCAGCTACACAGGGGTGGCAGAGACCCAGTACTTC. The encoded protein is CASSYTGVAETQYF. The whole variable domain, filled in from reference TRBV5-1 and TRBJ2-5, reads KAGVTQTPRYLIKTRGQQVTLSCSPISGHRSVSWYQQTPGQGLQFLFEYFSETQRNKGNFPGRFSGRQFSNSRSEMNVSTLELGDSALYLCASSYTGVAETQYFGPGTRLLVL.

This chain links TRBV24-1 with TRBJ1-6, with a weak D call TRBD1 (5 bases). Germline CDR1 KGHDR, CDR2 SFDVKD. Between the trimmed V and J ends, which lost 8 bases and 8 bases, there was a span of 12 bases. This CDR3 is 13 amino acids long. CDR3 protein: CATTAVGDSPLHF. CDR3 in DNA: TGTGCCACCACGGCCGTAGGGGATTCACCCCTCCACTTT.

The chain has TRBV7-2 and TRBJ2-7, with D perhaps being TRBD1 or TRBD2 (5 bases each). This CDR3 is built from 14 residues. V lost 5 bases to trimming and J lost 5 bases, with 16 bases between them. Germline loops: CDR1 SGHTA, CDR2 FQGNSA. CDR3 nucleotide sequence: TGTGCCAGCAGCCGTCCGGGGACCCCCCACGAGCAGTACTTC. Amino acid sequence: CASSRPGTPHEQYF.

The chain couples TRBV9 to TRBJ1-5; D gene uncertain. Germline CDR1 SGDLS, CDR2 YYNGEE. CDR3 length: 14 amino acids. The germline V and J ends were trimmed by 4 bases and 5 bases, with 13 bases remaining between them. Written as DNA, the CDR3 is TGTGCCAGCAGCTTGCAGGATAACTATCAGCCCCAGCATTTT. Its protein is CASSLQDNYQPQHF. The full variable domain, completed using reference TRBV9 and TRBJ1-5, is DSGVTQTPKHLITATGQRVTLRCSPRSGDLSVYWYQQSLDQGLQFLIQYYNGEERAKGNILERFSAQQFPDLHSELNLSSLELGDSALYFCASSLQDNYQPQHFGDGTRLSIL.

The rearrangement joins TRBV12-3 or TRBV12-4 to TRBJ2-2, with D possibly being TRBD1 (6 bases). Trimming cost V 6 bases and J 0 bases, with 14 bases left between them. The CDR3 sequence is 16 residues long. The CDR3: CASRPTGSSNTGELFF. CDR3 coding DNA: TGTGCCAGCAGGCCAACAGGGTCATCGAACACCGGGGAGCTGTTTTTT.

This clonotype has ten or more counts. The rearrangement links TRBV28 to TRBJ2-1; D remains ambiguous. The CDR3 length is 14 residues. Trimming left V 3 bases short and J 3 bases short, with 9 bases between. Germline CDR1 is MDHEN and CDR2 is SYDVKM. This CDR3 reads CASSFTDNYNEQFF. DNA for the CDR3: TGTGCCAGCAGTTTCACTGACAACTACAATGAGCAGTTCTTC.

The rearrangement links TRBV7-3 to TRBJ2-2; 8 bases map to TRBD2. With 4 bases clipped from V and 1 base from J, the junction kept 2 bases outside the gene matches. Germline V gene lookup returns CDR1 SGHTA and CDR2 FQGTGA. The CDR3 runs to 15 residues. Here the CDR3 reads CASSSRGGNTGELFF. The CDR3 DNA reads TGTGCCAGCAGCTCTCGGGGGGGGAACACCGGGGAGCTGTTTTTT.

This clonotype occurred a few times. V and J are TRBV11-2 and TRBJ2-3; TRBD1 aligns across 9 bases. J gave up 9 bases and V 5 bases, and 12 bases lay outside the gene matches. Germline loops: CDR1 SGHAT, CDR2 FQNNGV. CDR3 length: 15 amino acids. For the CDR3, the DNA is TGTGCCAGCAGCAACCCGGGACAGGGTGATTTGACGCAGTATTTT. It yields the protein CASSNPGQGDLTQYF. The full variable domain, in which reference TRBV11-2 and TRBJ2-3 provide the parts outside the CDR3, is EAGVAQSPRYKIIEKRQSVAFWCNPISGHATLYWYQQILGQGPKLLIQFQNNGVVDDSQLPKDRFSAERLKGVDSTLKIQPAKLEDSAVYLCASSNPGQGDLTQYFGPGTRLTVL.

The CDR3 protein is CASSPLLGGEAFF. The CDR3 region has the DNA TGTGCCAGCAGTCCATTACTCGGGGGTGAAGCTTTCTTT. The rearrangement links TRBV28 to TRBJ1-1; D perhaps matches TRBD1 (5 bases). V was clipped by 5 bases and J by 7 bases, with 14 bases between them. CDR1 and CDR2 from the germline V gene are MDHEN and SYDVKM. This CDR3 spans 13 amino acids.

This clonotype was recorded at least ten times. The J gene is TRBJ2-7, the V gene TRBV20-1, with D tentatively TRBD2 (5 bases). Trimming stripped 1 base from V and 3 bases from J, with 13 bases between. The CDR3 runs to 14 residues. Germline V gives CDR1 DFQATT, CDR2 SNEGSKA (reference sequence). The CDR3 DNA sequence: TGCAGTGCTAGAGCAGGAACGGGAATCTACGAGCAGTACTTC. It is translated as CSARAGTGIYEQYF.

V usage is TRBV5-1 and J usage is TRBJ2-1; D is perhaps TRBD2 (5 bases). Germline CDR1 SGHRS, CDR2 YFSETQ. Trimming shortened V by 2 bases and J by 6 bases, and 12 bases separated the two germline ends. The CDR3 extends over 14 amino acids. The CDR3 nucleotides read TGCGCCAGCAGCTTAGGTAGCGAGATCAATGAGCAGTTCTTC. It codes for CASSLGSEINEQFF.

This clonotype appeared many times. CDR3 loop: CASSSMSRGGTEAFF. In nucleotides, the CDR3 is TGTGCCAGCAGTTCGATGAGTAGGGGTGGCACTGAAGCTTTCTTT. The rearrangement links TRBV7-2 to TRBJ1-1, with D tentatively TRBD1 (5 bases). Trimming stripped 6 bases from V and 4 bases from J, with 18 bases between. Germline V lookup: CDR1 SGHTA, CDR2 FQGNSA. The CDR3 is 15 residues long.